This T cell receptor beta chain was found in a study of CD8+ T cells in alopecia areata. Study-wide background: Tofacitinib was taken orally by treated patients, and the dose was 5 to 10 mg twice daily. Study findings and constraints: The study found higher clonality in lesional than normal scalp, especially in alopecia totalis/universalis.

RNA was extracted and reverse transcribed into cDNA as the sequencing template. Sequenced by immunoSEQ multiplex PCR; TCRdb stores in-frame clones only, minus some. In the table there are 110,000 or so clones, approximately 51% of which are singletons. The treatment: oral pan-JAK inhibitor, 5-10 mg twice daily. On this clone: Its antigen is still unknown.

CDR1 SQVTM and CDR2 ANQGSEA come from the germline V gene. This CDR3 has 13 amino acids. V lost 1 base and J lost 4; bases outside the gene matches: 3. This chain joins TRBV29-1 and TRBJ2-5, with TRBD2 matching over 7 bases. This clonotype was obtained from a human donor with alopecia areata. The sample was CD4+ T cells sorted from blood, taken at week 24, from a patient treated with tofacitinib. The CDR3 sequence: CSVEVGGGETQYF. The CDR3 DNA reads TGCAGCGTTGAAGTCGGCGGGGGAGAGACCCAGTACTTC. The complete variable domain, with remaining parts taken from reference TRBV29-1 and TRBJ2-5, reads SAVISQKPSRDICQRGTSLTIQCQVDSQVTMMFWYRQQPGQSLTLIATANQGSEATYESGFVIDKFPISRPNLTFSTLTVSNMSPEDSSIYLCSVEVGGGETQYFGPGTRLLVL.